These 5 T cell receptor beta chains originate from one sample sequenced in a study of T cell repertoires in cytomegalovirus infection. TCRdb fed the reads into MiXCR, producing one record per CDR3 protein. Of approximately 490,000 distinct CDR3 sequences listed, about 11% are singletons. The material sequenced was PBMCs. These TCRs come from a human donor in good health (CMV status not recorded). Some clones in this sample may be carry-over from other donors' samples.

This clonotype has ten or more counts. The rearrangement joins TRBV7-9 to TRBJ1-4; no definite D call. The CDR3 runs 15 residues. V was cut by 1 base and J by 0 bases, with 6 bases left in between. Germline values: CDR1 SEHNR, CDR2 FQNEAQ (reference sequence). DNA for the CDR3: TGTGCCAGCAGCTTAGGTGGACCAACTAATGAAAAACTGTTTTTT. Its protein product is CASSLGGPTNEKLFF. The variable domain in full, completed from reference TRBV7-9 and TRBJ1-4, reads DTGVSQNPRHKITKRGQNVTFRCDPISEHNRLYWYRQTLGQGPEFLTYFQNEAQLEKSRLLSDRFSAERPKGSFSTLEIQRTEQGDSAMYLCASSLGGPTNEKLFFGSGTQLSVL.

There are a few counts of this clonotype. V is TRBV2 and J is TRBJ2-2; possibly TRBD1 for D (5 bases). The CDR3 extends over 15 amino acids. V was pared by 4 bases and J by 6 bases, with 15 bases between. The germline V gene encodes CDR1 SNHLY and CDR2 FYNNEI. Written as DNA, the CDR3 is TGTGCCAGCAGTGTTCAGGGCCCTTTTTCCGGGGAGCTGTTTTTT. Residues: CASSVQGPFSGELFF.

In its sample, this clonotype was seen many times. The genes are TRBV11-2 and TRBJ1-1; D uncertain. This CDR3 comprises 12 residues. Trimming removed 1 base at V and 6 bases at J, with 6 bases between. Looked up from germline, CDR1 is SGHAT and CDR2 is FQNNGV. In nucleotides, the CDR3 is TGTGCCAGCAGCTTAGCGGGTTCTGAAGCTTTCTTT. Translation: CASSLAGSEAFF. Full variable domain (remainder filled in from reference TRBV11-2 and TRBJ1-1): EAGVAQSPRYKIIEKRQSVAFWCNPISGHATLYWYQQILGQGPKLLIQFQNNGVVDDSQLPKDRFSAERLKGVDSTLKIQPAKLEDSAVYLCASSLAGSEAFFGQGTRLTVV.

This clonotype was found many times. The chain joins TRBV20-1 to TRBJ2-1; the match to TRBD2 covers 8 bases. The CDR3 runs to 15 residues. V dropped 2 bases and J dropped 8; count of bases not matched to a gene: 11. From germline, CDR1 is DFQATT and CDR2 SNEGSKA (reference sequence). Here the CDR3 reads CSARISGGRLDEQFF. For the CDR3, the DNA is TGCAGTGCTAGAATCTCGGGCGGGAGGTTGGATGAGCAGTTCTTC.

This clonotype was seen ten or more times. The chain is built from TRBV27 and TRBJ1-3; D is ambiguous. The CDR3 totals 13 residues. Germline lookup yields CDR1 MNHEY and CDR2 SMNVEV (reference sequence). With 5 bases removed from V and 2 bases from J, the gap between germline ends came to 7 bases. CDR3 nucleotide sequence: TGTGCCAGCAGTATAACCACTGGAAACACCATATATTTT. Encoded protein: CASSITTGNTIYF.